A selection of T cell receptor beta chains follows, all from one sample in a study of T cells in Graves' hyperthyroidism and ophthalmopathy. MiXCR, run by TCRdb on the multiplex PCR reads, gives a single entry per CDR3 protein. The table lists about 560,000 distinct CDR3 sequences, approximately 15% of them singletons. The material sequenced was blood. The origin of the receptors is a woman between 18 and 29 years old with Graves' hyperthyroidism. The CDR3 runs from the conserved cysteine through the conserved F or W. Fields, in order: CDR3 length, V gene, J gene, D gene, clone size, CDR3 protein, CDR3 DNA. A D gene is named only where the DNA matches it firmly. Expanded clones are given a class, and other clones once, few, many or no size at all.

15	TRBV27	TRBJ1-3	.	few	CASSRFGGTGNTIYF	TGTGCCAGCAGCCGGTTCGGGGGGACTGGAAACACCATATATTTT
15	TRBV11-2	TRBJ2-5	TRBD2	few	CASSFLGTSGETQYF	TGTGCCAGCAGCTTCCTAGGGACTAGCGGTGAGACCCAGTACTTC
15	TRBV15	TRBJ2-1	TRBD2	.	CATSRDDLAGDQQFF	TGTGCCACCAGCAGAGATGACCTAGCGGGGGATCAGCAGTTCTTC
15	TRBV2	TRBJ2-3	TRBD2	many	CASRWLAGVTDTQYF	TGTGCCAGCAGGTGGCTAGCGGGAGTCACAGATACGCAGTATTTT
15	TRBV5-1	TRBJ2-2	.	few	CASSLGAPNTGELFF	TGCGCCAGCAGCTTGGGGGCCCCCAACACCGGGGAGCTGTTTTTT
19	TRBV18	TRBJ1-5	TRBD1	.	CASSQVKGVGTGSNQPQHF	TGTGCCAGCTCCCAAGTCAAGGGAGTCGGGACAGGCAGCAATCAGCCCCAGCATTTT
14	TRBV12-3/TRBV12-4	TRBJ1-5	.	many	CASSTGPRDQPQHF	TGTGCCAGCAGCACGGGACCGAGAGATCAGCCCCAGCATTTT
16	TRBV10-3	TRBJ2-3	TRBD2	few	CAISARTSGSTDTQYF	TGTGCCATCAGTGCAAGGACTAGCGGGAGCACAGATACGCAGTATTTT
16	TRBV5-1	TRBJ2-1	.	many	CASREGGVGSYNEQFF	TGCGCCAGCAGGGAGGGGGGTGTGGGTTCCTACAATGAGCAGTTCTTC
14	TRBV2	TRBJ2-7	.	.	CASSVSLSSYEQYF	TGTGCCAGCAGTGTTTCGTTAAGCTCCTACGAGCAGTACTTC
15	TRBV19	TRBJ2-7	TRBD1	.	CASSTRPGQTYEQYF	TGTGCCAGTAGTACGCGCCCGGGACAGACCTACGAGCAGTACTTC
16	TRBV11-2	TRBJ2-5	TRBD2	many	CASSRRAGVIRETQYF	TGTGCCAGCAGCCGTCGAGCGGGAGTTATTCGAGAGACCCAGTACTTC
15	TRBV27	TRBJ1-3	.	.	CASSLAAYGGNTIYF	TGTGCCAGCAGTTTGGCCGCCTACGGAGGAAACACCATATATTTT
15	TRBV5-1	TRBJ2-2	.	few	CASSFGGTNTGELFF	TGCGCCAGCAGCTTTGGCGGAACGAACACCGGGGAGCTGTTTTTT
15	TRBV5-5	TRBJ1-5	.	.	CASSKDSGVNQPQHF	TGTGCCAGCAGCAAAGACAGCGGGGTGAATCAGCCCCAGCATTTT
12	TRBV6-2/TRBV6-3	TRBJ2-1	.	.	CASKSVYNEQFF	TGTGCCAGCAAATCGGTGTACAATGAGCAGTTCTTC
14	TRBV11-2	TRBJ2-7	.	many	CASSSQDGKAEQYF	TGTGCCAGCAGCAGCCAGGACGGGAAGGCGGAGCAGTACTTC
13	TRBV6-1	TRBJ1-1	.	many	CASTTSGVTEAFF	TGTGCCAGCACTACATCCGGGGTCACTGAAGCTTTCTTT
14	TRBV6-5	TRBJ1-5	.	.	CASSYAGEHQPQHF	TGTGCCAGCAGTTACGCTGGGGAGCATCAGCCCCAGCATTTT
16	TRBV7-2	TRBJ2-7	.	many	CASSLLGGPNSYEQYF	TGTGCCAGCAGCTTATTGGGGGGGCCCAATTCCTACGAGCAGTACTTC
22	TRBV12-3/TRBV12-4	TRBJ2-3	TRBD2	many	CASSLNRGARTSGTSTTDTQYF	TGTGCCAGCAGTTTAAATCGGGGGGCAAGGACTAGCGGGACCTCCACCACAGATACGCAGTATTTT
13	TRBV11-3	TRBJ2-2	.	few	CASSSLSAGELFF	TGTGCCAGCAGCTCCCTAAGCGCCGGGGAGCTGTTTTTT
15	TRBV20-1	TRBJ2-3	TRBD1	.	CSARVSGGAVDTQYF	TGCAGTGCTAGAGTGTCAGGGGGCGCCGTAGATACGCAGTATTTT
14	TRBV13	TRBJ2-7	.	few	CASSRTKSSYEQYF	TGTGCCAGCAGCCGGACTAAAAGCTCCTACGAGCAGTACTTC
15	TRBV20-1	TRBJ2-1	TRBD2	many	CSAQRGSSSYNEQFF	TGCAGTGCTCAGCGGGGGAGTAGCTCCTACAATGAGCAGTTCTTC
17	TRBV28	TRBJ1-6	.	many	CASSPPQKSSYNSPLHF	TGTGCCAGCAGTCCGCCTCAGAAGAGCTCCTATAATTCACCCCTCCACTTT
14	TRBV11-2	TRBJ1-3	.	few	CASSFPDSGNTIYF	TGTGCCAGCAGCTTCCCAGACTCTGGAAACACCATATATTTT
16	TRBV11-3	TRBJ2-1	.	many	CASSLVVGVSAGEQFF	TGTGCCAGCAGCTTAGTCGTGGGAGTAAGCGCAGGTGAGCAGTTCTTC
16	TRBV28	TRBJ2-5	.	many	CASRYGAARLQETQYF	TGTGCCAGCAGGTACGGGGCGGCTCGCCTCCAAGAGACCCAGTACTTC
18	TRBV6-6	TRBJ2-6	TRBD1	.	CASSYFTGGRSGANVLTF	TGTGCCAGCAGTTACTTTACAGGGGGGCGCTCTGGGGCCAACGTCCTGACTTTC
15	TRBV15	TRBJ2-2	TRBD1	.	CATSGGQPNTGELFF	TGTGCCACCAGCGGGGGACAGCCAAACACCGGGGAGCTGTTTTTT
14	TRBV24-1	TRBJ2-2	.	few	CATSRDSGDGELFF	TGTGCCACCAGCCGGGACTCCGGCGACGGGGAGCTGTTTTTT
15	TRBV29-1	TRBJ2-5	.	.	CSVPGGGGTGETQYF	TGCAGCGTGCCCGGGGGGGGCGGGACAGGCGAGACCCAGTACTTC
14	TRBV7-3	TRBJ2-3	TRBD2	many	CASSIYGGADTQYF	TGTGCCAGCAGCATCTATGGGGGGGCAGATACGCAGTATTTT
17	TRBV7-2	TRBJ2-2	TRBD1	many	CASSLARTGTNTGELFF	TGTGCCAGCAGCTTAGCGAGGACAGGGACGAACACCGGGGAGCTGTTTTTT
11	TRBV28	TRBJ2-7	.	many	CASKGPYEQYF	TGTGCCAGCAAAGGACCCTACGAGCAGTACTTC
15	TRBV11-1	TRBJ2-1	TRBD2	.	CASSFLAGGSNEQFF	TGTGCCAGCAGCTTCTTAGCGGGGGGCTCCAATGAGCAGTTCTTC
13	TRBV14	TRBJ1-1	.	many	CASSPFKGAEAFF	TGTGCCAGCAGCCCTTTCAAAGGGGCTGAAGCTTTCTTT
13	TRBV12-3/TRBV12-4	TRBJ1-2	.	many	CASSPGRGYGYTF	TGTGCCAGCAGCCCTGGGCGAGGCTATGGCTACACCTTC
15	TRBV3-1	TRBJ1-3	.	many	CASSQGVDSGNTIYF	TGTGCCAGCAGCCAAGGGGTCGACTCTGGAAACACCATATATTTT
16	TRBV5-1	TRBJ2-2	TRBD1	.	CASSKGQGAGTGELFF	TGCGCCAGCAGCAAGGGACAGGGGGCAGGCACCGGGGAGCTGTTTTTT